These 9 T cell receptor beta chains originate from one sample sequenced in a study of T cells after yellow fever vaccination. From the 5' RACE reads, TCRdb called clonotypes with MiXCR, one entry per CDR3 protein. The table records under 70,000 distinct CDR3 sequences, roughly 7.4% of them present only once. The starting material was CD8+ T cells sorted from PBMCs, obtained on the day of the first yellow fever vaccination. All receptors come from a man aged 18 to 29 who received the YFV17D yellow fever vaccine.

This clonotype was found many times. The V and J genes are TRBV5-6 and TRBJ2-4; TRBD2 is a possible D gene (7 bases). The CDR3 is made up of 15 amino acids. Trimming shortened V by 5 bases and J by 3 bases, and 15 bases separated the two germline ends. The V gene's germline CDR1 is SGHDT and CDR2 YYEEEE. This chain's CDR3 is CASRALGGGKNIQYF. CDR3 coding DNA: TGTGCCAGCAGGGCCCTGGGAGGGGGCAAAAACATTCAGTACTTC.

This clonotype was seen at least ten times. This chain links TRBV11-2 with TRBJ2-3; 8 nucleotides agree with TRBD2. CDR1 SGHAT and CDR2 FQNNGV come from the germline V gene. CDR3 size: 16 residues. The junction had 8 bases not matched to a gene; V was cut back by 4 bases and J by 2 bases. The CDR3 region has the DNA TGTGCCAGCAGCTGGCGTGGGCGGGGGGACACAGATACGCAGTATTTT. It codes for CASSWRGRGDTDTQYF.

This clonotype has a count of ten or more. V and J are TRBV20-1 and TRBJ2-2, with 15 bases fitting TRBD2. The CDR3 sequence is 20 residues long. Germline CDR1 reads DFQATT; CDR2 reads SNEGSKA (reference sequence). V lost 0 bases to trimming and J lost 4 bases; unmatched junction nucleotides: 12. The DNA for the CDR3 is TGCAGTGCTAGAGATCCCGGGACTAGCGGGGGGAAGGCCACCACCGGGGAGCTGTTTTTT. Amino acids: CSARDPGTSGGKATTGELFF.

There are many counts of this clonotype. This chain uses TRBV6-5 with TRBJ1-5, with D possibly being TRBD1 (6 bases). With 2 bases removed from V and 2 bases from J, the gap between germline ends came to 10 bases. This CDR3 spans 15 amino acids. Per germline, CDR1 MNHEY and CDR2 SVGAGI. This CDR3 reads CASSYGRGGNQPQHF. DNA of the CDR3: TGTGCCAGCAGTTACGGCAGGGGTGGCAATCAGCCCCAGCATTTT.

This clonotype was counted a few times. The chain combines TRBV4-1 with TRBJ2-5; no definite D call. Trimming pared 0 bases from V and 2 bases from J, leaving 10 bases between. The germline gives CDR1 MGHRA, CDR2 YSYEKL. This CDR3 spans 15 amino acids. The DNA for the CDR3 is TGCGCCAGCAGCCAAGATTCGGCCTTACAAGAGACCCAGTACTTC. Its protein is CASSQDSALQETQYF.

This clonotype occurred many times. V gene TRBV6-1 combines with J gene TRBJ1-1, with D perhaps TRBD1 (5 bases). This CDR3 is built from 17 residues. Germline CDR1 is MNHNS and CDR2 is SASEGT. Trimming shortened V by 6 bases and J by 2 bases, and 22 bases separated the two germline ends. The CDR3 loop reads CASSDREEKGINTEAFF. CDR3 bases: TGTGCCAGCAGCGACAGAGAAGAAAAGGGGATTAACACTGAAGCTTTCTTT.

At least ten counts were recorded for this clonotype. The chain employs TRBV2 and TRBJ2-1, with D hard to call. Germline values: CDR1 SNHLY, CDR2 FYNNEI. Trimming took off 8 bases at V and 3 bases at J, with 5 bases between the two ends. The CDR3 loop spans 11 amino acids. The CDR3 is CASDNYNEQFF. For the CDR3, the DNA is TGTGCCAGCGACAACTACAATGAGCAGTTCTTC.

The CDR3 reads CAMSPGKGAAGELFF. CDR3 DNA sequence: TGTGCCATGAGCCCCGGGAAGGGGGCGGCCGGGGAGCTGTTTTTT. The chain has TRBV5-6 and TRBJ2-2; 7 nucleotides match TRBD1. V dropped 9 bases and J dropped 6; count of bases not matched to a gene: 14. The CDR3 contains 15 residues. Germline CDR1 SGHDT, CDR2 YYEEEE.

This clonotype was picked up many times. This rearrangement joins TRBV7-2 to TRBJ2-2, with D unclear. Germline V gene sequence: CDR1 SGHTA, CDR2 FQGNSA. The CDR3 contains 12 residues. The V end was cut by 8 bases, the J end by 2 bases, with 6 bases between. The chain's CDR3 is CASLVNTGELFF. CDR3 sequence (DNA): TGTGCCAGCCTTGTCAACACCGGGGAGCTGTTTTTT.